What follows are 7 T cell receptor beta chains derived from one specimen sequenced in a study of shared clonotypes between healthy human individuals. The repertoire was sequenced with immunoSEQ multiplex PCR; TCRdb's copy has only in-frame clones and lacks some. The sample carries some 92,000 clones, around 47% recorded once. What was sequenced was PBMCs. Receptor source: a woman aged 40 to 50 in good health. Some clones in this sample may be carry-over from other donors' samples.

In regard to this clone: A much larger clone lies a single base off, so this may be a read error. The rearrangement uses TRBV4-1 and TRBJ2-7; D is perhaps TRBD2 (5 bases). Germline-derived CDR1 and CDR2 are MGHRA and YSYEKL. This CDR3 comprises 15 residues. The CDR3 DNA follows: TGCGCCAGCAGCCCAGGACTCGCCATCCCCTACGAGCAGTGCTTC. Residues: CASSPGLAIPYEQCF.

The table lists this clone with a few counts. The genes are TRBV27 and TRBJ2-1; TRBD1 aligns across 8 bases. CDR1 is MNHEY and CDR2 is SMNVEV in the germline V gene (reference sequence). The junction had 4 bases not matched to a gene; V was cut back by 3 bases and J by 6 bases. The CDR3 contains 14 residues. CDR3 loop: CASSFRRGRNEQFF. Written as DNA, the CDR3 is TGTGCCAGCAGTTTCCGCAGGGGGCGCAATGAGCAGTTCTTC.

The chain recombines TRBV6-7 with TRBJ1-1; D call uncertain. TRBV6-7 is an ORF, with its function uncertain. V lost 2 bases and J 3 bases, leaving 7 bases between the germline ends. The CDR3 totals 13 residues. The CDR3 region has the DNA TGTGCCAGCAGTTACAGGGTGGACACTGAAGCTTTCTTT. Protein: CASSYRVDTEAFF.

On this clone: A clone one base away is much larger, so this may be a read error. The chain is built from TRBV7-2 and TRBJ1-1; no reliable D call. The germline V gene encodes CDR1 SGHTA and CDR2 FQGNSA. The V gene lost 1 base and the J gene lost 1 base, with 7 bases spanning the gap. This CDR3 has 14 residues. The CDR3 loop is CASSLGTENTEAFF. The DNA of the CDR3 is TGTGCCAGCAGCTTAGGGACGGAGAACACTGAAGCTTTCTTT. The whole variable domain, filled in from reference TRBV7-2 and TRBJ1-1, reads GAGVSQSPSNKVTEKGKDVELRCDPISGHTALYWYRQSLGQGLEFLIYFQGNSAPDKSGLPSDRFSAERTGGSVSTLTIQRTQQEDSAVYLCASSLGTENTEAFFGQGTRLTVV.

The chain couples TRBV5-1 to TRBJ1-3, with D hard to call. Per the germline V gene, CDR1 is SGHRS and CDR2 is YFSETQ. V lost 7 bases, J lost 1 base, and 3 bases lay in between. The CDR3 runs to 11 residues. The CDR3 is CASHSGNTIYF. In DNA form, the CDR3 reads TGCGCCAGCCATTCTGGAAACACCATATATTTT.

V usage is TRBV7-3 and J usage is TRBJ1-2, with D perhaps TRBD1 (6 bases). CDR1 and CDR2 from the germline V gene are SGHTA and FQGTGA. The CDR3 contains 13 residues. Trimming shortened V by 1 base and J by 8 bases, and 11 bases separated the two germline ends. The CDR3 bases are TGTGCCAGCAGCTTAAATCAGGGGACCGGCTACACCTTC. Amino acids: CASSLNQGTGYTF.

A few counts support this clone. This chain links TRBV15 with TRBJ2-7, with TRBD2 matching over 11 bases. The J segment lost 5 bases and the V segment lost 4 bases, leaving 7 bases of the junction unmatched. There are 15 residues in the CDR3. Germline V gene sequence: CDR1 LNHNV, CDR2 YYDKDF (reference sequence). The chain's CDR3 is CATSTRTSGLDEQYF. CDR3 bases: TGTGCCACCAGCACCCGGACTAGCGGGCTGGACGAGCAGTACTTC.